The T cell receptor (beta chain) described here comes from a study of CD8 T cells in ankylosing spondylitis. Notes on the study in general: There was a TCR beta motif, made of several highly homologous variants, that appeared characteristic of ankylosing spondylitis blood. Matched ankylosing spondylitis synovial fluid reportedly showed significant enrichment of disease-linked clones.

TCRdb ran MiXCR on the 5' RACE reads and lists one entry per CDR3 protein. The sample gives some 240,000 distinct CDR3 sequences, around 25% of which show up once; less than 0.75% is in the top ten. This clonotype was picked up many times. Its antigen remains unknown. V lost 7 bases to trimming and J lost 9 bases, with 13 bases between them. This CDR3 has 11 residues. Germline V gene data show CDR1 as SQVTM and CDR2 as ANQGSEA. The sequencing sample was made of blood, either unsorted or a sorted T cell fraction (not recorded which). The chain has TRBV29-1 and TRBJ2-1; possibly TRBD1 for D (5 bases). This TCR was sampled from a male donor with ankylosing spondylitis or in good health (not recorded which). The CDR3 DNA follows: TGCAGCGCACAGGACGGTGGTGAGCAGTTCTTC. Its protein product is CSAQDGGEQFF.